The present T cell receptor (beta chain) was sequenced within a study of T-cell memory formation after mild COVID-19. Study-wide results and caveats: Those CD4+ clones that contracted were mainly in CM and EM (CD8+ ones in EMRA). Later expanders leaned toward CD4+, whereas clones contracting from day 15 to 85 were balanced CD4/CD8.

The CDR3 runs 16 residues. CDR1 is SGHRS, CDR2 YFSETQ, per germline. Between the trimmed V and J ends, which lost 4 bases and 1 base, there was a span of 16 bases. In TCRdb, the 5' RACE reads were re-called with MiXCR into one record per CDR3 protein. The sample records approximately 230,000 distinct CDR3 sequences, roughly 15% being singletons. Notes on this clonotype: Its antigen is unidentified.

This chain links TRBV5-1 with TRBJ2-3; D could derive from TRBD1 or TRBD2 (6 bases each). Sequenced material: PBMCs or a T cell subset sorted from them (not recorded which). The clonotype comes from a man aged 18 to 30 who had mild COVID-19 (a few samples of this study predate the infection). Cell type and time point are not known. CDR3 sequence: CASSISGGIGTDTQYF. The DNA for the CDR3 is TGCGCCAGCAGCATCTCCGGGGGCATCGGCACAGATACGCAGTATTTT.